The text below deals with one TCR beta chain. Antigen: not known. This sample is drawn from a study of blood T cells in healthy people across ages. Study results and limitations: Roughly linear age-related decline in beta diversity appeared, significant by age roughly 40.

CDR3 length: 12 amino acids. Germline V gene data show CDR1 as SQVTM and CDR2 as ANQGSEA. V shed 4 bases and J 15 bases; nucleotides not matched to a gene: 10. Using a J-beta primer mix together with a sample-barcoded 5' primer, a second PCR was run for about 6 to 12 cycles. A tag from a template-switch adaptor with 12 random nucleotides marked each cDNA molecule. Any given sample supplied a minimum of 2.5 million CDR3-containing paired-end reads. TCRdb redid the calling of the 5' RACE reads with MiXCR, one entry per CDR3 protein. The table has over 600,000 distinct CDR3 sequences, more than 55% seen once; the top ten hold around a quarter.

The sequenced material came from blood. The gene calls are TRBV29-1 and TRBJ2-1; 9 bases map to TRBD2. The sequence derives from a man aged 40-55 years in good health. CDR3 nucleotides: TGCAGCGTTGGGGAACCTAGCGGGAATCTGTTCTTC. As protein: CSVGEPSGNLFF.